The TCR beta chain under discussion was sequenced for a study of shared clonotypes between healthy human individuals. Naive-designated CD8 cells lacked CD45RO, were positively enriched for CCR7, and omitted terminally differentiated effector memory CD45RA+ cells. The ends lost 11 bases at V and 3 bases at J; junction bases unmatched: 18. Germline values: CDR1 SEHNR, CDR2 FQNEAQ (reference sequence). The length of the CDR3 is 16 residues. Produced via immunoSEQ multiplex PCR; TCRdb's table is partial and in-frame only. The repertoire holds about 1.9 million clones, with 93% as singletons. Sequences were obtained from naive CD8+ T cells from PBMCs. This sequence joins TRBV7-9 and TRBJ1-2; 7 bases agree with TRBD1. The clonotype originates from a young man in good health. Some clones in this sample may be carry-over from other donors' samples. The CDR3 nucleotides read TGTGCCGTACGGCGGGACAGCGAGTCGGGGCACTATGGCTACACCTTC. Translation: CAVRRDSESGHYGYTF.